The present TCR beta chain was sequenced within a study of blood T cells in healthy people across ages. Across the whole study: Template-switching capture recovered about one barcoded beta molecule per two T cells. Points from the study as a whole: Because donor CMV status was unknown, expanded clonotype changes were possibly confounded. As age increased, TCR beta diversity per million T cells fell in a roughly linear fashion.

The total RNA that was extracted per sample amounted to at least 5 micrograms. Germline trimming cut 4 bases from V and 1 base from J; bases unmatched to any gene: 12. The germline gives CDR1 LGHNA, CDR2 YNFKEQ. The CDR3 is 19 residues long. This clonotype appeared many times. Antigen specificity is unknown. Primed by a sample-barcoded 5' primer and a J-beta primer mix, a second PCR proceeded for 7 to 11 cycles. TCRdb processed the 5' RACE reads anew with MiXCR; each CDR3 protein has one entry. The sample gives hundreds of thousands of distinct CDR3 sequences, approximately 43% of which show up once; roughly 19% is in the top ten.

The V call is TRBV4-2, the J call TRBJ2-6; 8 bases align to TRBD1. The TCR was taken from a woman in her sixties in good health. The specimen was blood. Here the CDR3 reads CASSLSPQGVASGANVLTF. DNA for the CDR3: TGTGCCAGCAGCCTGTCTCCACAGGGGGTAGCATCTGGGGCCAACGTCCTGACTTTC.